The clone carrying this T cell receptor (beta chain) was detected many times. This record comes from a study of response to subunit inactivated influenza vaccine. Via MiXCR, TCRdb re-called the RT-PCR reads, giving one row per CDR3 protein. The table has roughly 570,000 distinct CDR3 sequences, approximately 15% seen once. The sample in question was PBMCs from blood, obtained 12 days after vaccination. The sequence derives from a man aged 45 to 65 who received an inactivated influenza vaccine.

CDR3 DNA sequence: TGTGCCATCAGTGACCTTTTGGGAGAGGGGGAGTACTTC. It encodes CAISDLLGEGEYF. The chain is built from TRBV10-3 and TRBJ2-7, with a possible D match to TRBD1 (6 bases). This CDR3 has 13 residues. Germline CDR1 is ENHRY and CDR2 is SYGVKD. V lost 3 bases and J 11 bases, leaving 17 bases between the germline ends.